This T cell receptor (beta chain) was identified in a study of blood T cell repertoires in COVID-19. Turning to the study itself: Italy, Spain and the United States were the sources of the convalescent and acute COVID-19 samples.

This clone was counted once. Trimming stripped 3 bases from V and 4 bases from J, with 15 bases between. This CDR3 is built from 15 residues. Germline CDR1 and CDR2: WNHNN and SYGVQD (reference sequence). Some clones are missing from TCRdb's copy, which holds only in-frame ones; the method was immunoSEQ multiplex PCR. This table holds some 57,000 clones, approximately 85% found once. The chain has TRBV10-1 and TRBJ1-1, with D possibly matching TRBD1 (5 bases). Material: peripheral blood. This sequence originates from a human donor in a cohort sampled during active COVID-19. CDR3 protein: CASSESQGGGTEAFF. The CDR3 bases are TGCGCCAGCAGTGAATCGCAGGGTGGCGGCACTGAAGCTTTCTTT.